This record covers a single T cell receptor beta chain. These data originate in a study of post-analysis software for immune sequencing data. Presence of unique molecular identifiers characterized the TCR beta cDNA libraries. From the PCR reads, TCRdb called clonotypes with MiXCR, one entry per CDR3 protein. The sample shows 350,000 to 500,000 distinct CDR3 sequences, approximately 39% of them seen only once. This TCR was sampled from a girl between 2 and 10 years old with multiple sclerosis. The sequencing input was blood.

The chain's CDR3 is CSARGTGEADTQYF. DNA for the CDR3: TGCAGTGCGCGTGGGACAGGGGAGGCAGATACGCAGTATTTT. V is TRBV20-1 and J is TRBJ2-3, with TRBD1 matching 10 bases. Trimming took 6 bases from V and 4 from J; bases not matched to a gene: 7. Germline values: CDR1 DFQATT, CDR2 SNEGSKA (reference sequence). This CDR3 comprises 14 residues.